Listed here are 19 T cell receptor beta chains from one sample, sequenced in a study of T cells in Graves' hyperthyroidism and ophthalmopathy. Amplification targeted TCR beta CDR3 regions from RNA transcripts. RT-PCR in the first round (using the HTBI primer set) targeted the TCR CDR3. TCRdb reprocessed the multiplex PCR reads via MiXCR and lists one record per CDR3 protein. The sample holds 750,000 to 950,000 distinct CDR3 sequences, about 38% seen once. What was sequenced was blood. Receptors originate from a man younger than 35 with Graves' hyperthyroidism.

Turning to this clonotype: It may be a read error: a sequence one base away is much more abundant. This chain uses TRBV12-3 or TRBV12-4 with TRBJ1-2, with 7 bases aligning to TRBD1. CDR3 length: 13 residues. V dropped 3 bases and J dropped 9; count of bases not matched to a gene: 7. The CDR3: CASSFGTAYSYTF. The CDR3 nucleotides are TGTGCCAGCAGTTTCGGGACAGCGTATAGCTACACCTTC.

This clonotype showed up many times. The J gene is TRBJ1-1, the V gene TRBV7-9, with D tentatively TRBD1 (5 bases). There are 14 residues in the CDR3. Trimming stripped 3 bases from V and 3 bases from J, with 11 bases between. CDR1 and CDR2 from the germline V gene are SEHNR and FQNEAQ (reference sequence). CDR3 in DNA: TGTGCCAGCAGCTTGGCCCCAGGGCACACTGAAGCTTTCTTT. Protein product: CASSLAPGHTEAFF.

The rearrangement links TRBV2 to TRBJ2-7; no reliable D call. This CDR3 is built from 12 residues. V lost 6 bases, J lost 9 bases, and 15 bases lay in between. Germline CDR1 is SNHLY and CDR2 is FYNNEI. DNA of the CDR3: TGTGCCAGCAGGGTGGGAACTCTCGTGCAGTACTTC. Encoded protein: CASRVGTLVQYF.

This clonotype was recorded a few times. The V gene is TRBV5-1, the J gene TRBJ1-1, with a tentative D call TRBD1 (6 bases). The CDR3 runs 15 residues. V lost 0 bases to trimming and J lost 1 base, with 10 bases between them. Germline CDR1 is SGHRS and CDR2 is YFSETQ. The CDR3 nucleotides read TGCGCCAGCAGCTTGGATGGGACACAGAACACTGAAGCTTTCTTT. Amino acid sequence: CASSLDGTQNTEAFF.

The rearrangement uses TRBV3-1 and TRBJ2-5; 8 bases fit TRBD1. V lost 4 bases and J lost 2; bases outside the gene matches: 12. Looked up from germline, CDR1 is LGHDT and CDR2 is YNNKEL (reference sequence). The CDR3 extends over 17 amino acids. The CDR3 protein is CASSPQHRGRRQETQYF. The CDR3 bases are TGTGCCAGCAGCCCTCAACACAGGGGGAGGCGGCAAGAGACCCAGTACTTC.

For this clonotype: Its ends do not fully match the called genes, so a read error is possible. The chain couples TRBV2 to TRBJ2-2; 13 bases fit TRBD2. The germline V gene has CDR1 SNHLY and CDR2 FYNNEI. The CDR3 totals 16 residues. Here the CDR3 reads CATLLAGGPFTGKLFF. In DNA, the CDR3 is TGTGCCACCCTACTAGCGGGGGGGCCCTTCACCGGGAAGCTGTTTTTT. Drawing the rest from reference TRBV2 and TRBJ2-2, the complete variable domain is EPEVTQTPSHQVTQMGQEVILRCVPISNHLYFYWYRQILGQKVEFLVSFYNNEISEKSEIFDDQFSVERPDGSNFTLKIRSTKLEDSAMYFCATLLAGGPFTGKLFFGEGSRLTVL.

This clonotype was counted only a few times. The genes are TRBV6-5 and TRBJ2-5, with D perhaps matching TRBD1 or TRBD2 (6 bases each). Germline loops: CDR1 MNHEY, CDR2 SVGAGI. The germline V and J ends were trimmed by 2 bases and 5 bases, with 12 bases remaining between them. The CDR3 spans 14 residues. Written as DNA, the CDR3 is TGTGCCAGCAGTTACAGTCTAGGGGGGGAGACCCAGTACTTC. Encoded protein: CASSYSLGGETQYF.

This clonotype was seen a few times. J is TRBJ2-7 and V is TRBV4-1, with D maybe TRBD2 (6 bases). This CDR3 is 15 amino acids long. V was pared by 5 bases and J by 5 bases, with 19 bases between. Germline V lookup: CDR1 MGHRA, CDR2 YSYEKL. Here the CDR3 reads CASSARDSTDHEQYF. The CDR3 DNA sequence: TGCGCCAGCAGCGCCCGGGACTCAACGGACCACGAGCAGTACTTC.

This clonotype was detected many times. V gene TRBV20-1 combines with J gene TRBJ1-1, with 11 bases fitting TRBD1. The length of the CDR3 is 12 residues. Germline-derived CDR1 and CDR2 are DFQATT and SNEGSKA (reference sequence). V lost 6 bases, J lost 11 bases, and 8 bases stayed unmatched. The CDR3 DNA reads TGCAGTGCGGTGCGGGACAGGGGGATGGCTTTCTTT. It encodes CSAVRDRGMAFF.

The table lists this clonotype with many counts. This rearrangement joins TRBV7-2 to TRBJ1-1, with no clear D. V gave up 5 bases and J gave up 9 bases, with 10 bases separating them. Germline CDR1 and CDR2: SGHTA and FQGNSA. The length of the CDR3 is 11 residues. The CDR3 DNA sequence: TGTGCCAGCAGCCCCGGCCGGCAAGCTTTCTTT. The encoded protein is CASSPGRQAFF.

The chain uses TRBV9 and TRBJ1-4; 9 positions agree with TRBD1. V gave up 0 bases and J gave up 0 bases; unmatched junction bases: 3. The CDR3 sequence is 17 residues long. CDR1 is SGDLS, CDR2 YYNGEE, per germline. CDR3 in amino acids: CASSVGQGVTTNEKLFF. For the CDR3, the DNA is TGTGCCAGCAGCGTAGGACAGGGGGTTACAACTAATGAAAAACTGTTTTTT.

The chain couples TRBV25-1 to TRBJ1-6; D unresolved. The V and J ends lost 4 bases and 7 bases respectively, with 17 bases between them. The CDR3 sequence is 16 residues long. Per the germline V gene, CDR1 is MGHDK and CDR2 is SYGVNS. The CDR3 protein is CASSARDTRTNSPLHF. In DNA, the CDR3 is TGTGCCAGCAGTGCTAGAGATACCCGGACGAATTCACCCCTCCACTTT.

In this sample, this clonotype turned up once. This chain joins TRBV7-9 and TRBJ1-5, with D unclear. V was clipped by 1 base and J by 9 bases, with 10 bases between them. This CDR3 is 13 amino acids long. Germline CDR1 reads SEHNR; CDR2 reads FQNEAQ (reference sequence). CDR3 coding DNA: TGTGCCAGCAGCTTAGGCTTCCAAGGGCCCCAGCATTTT. Protein product: CASSLGFQGPQHF.

This clonotype was observed a single time. The chain employs TRBV12-5 and TRBJ2-5; TRBD1 agrees at 7 bases. Germline CDR1 is LGHNT and CDR2 is FRNRAP. With 7 bases clipped from V and 2 bases from J, the junction kept 13 bases outside the gene matches. This CDR3 is built from 16 residues. The CDR3 DNA reads as TGTGCTAGTGCGGAATGGGACAGCGACTTTCAAGAGACCCAGTACTTC. It translates to CASAEWDSDFQETQYF. Together with reference TRBV12-5 and TRBJ2-5, the CDR3 gives the full variable domain: DARVTQTPRHKVTEMGQEVTMRCQPILGHNTVFWYRQTMMQGLELLAYFRNRAPLDDSGMPKDRFSAEMPDATLATLKIQPSEPRDSAVYFCASAEWDSDFQETQYFGPGTRLLVL.

This clonotype has only one observation. V usage is TRBV10-3 and J usage is TRBJ1-1; TRBD1 agrees at 7 bases. The CDR3 extends over 12 amino acids. Germline CDR1 ENHRY, CDR2 SYGVKD. V shed 3 bases, J shed 13 bases, and the junction held 8 bases outside the gene matches. CDR3 sequence reads: CAISDSTGYHFF. CDR3 DNA: TGTGCCATCAGTGATTCGACAGGGTATCATTTCTTT.

In its sample, this clonotype was seen a few times. This chain links TRBV6-5 with TRBJ2-7; 9 bases align to TRBD2. Germline loops: CDR1 MNHEY, CDR2 SVGAGI. Germline trimming cut 5 bases from V and 0 bases from J; bases unmatched to any gene: 8. The CDR3 runs to 16 residues. The chain's CDR3 is CASSEELAGDSYEQYF. The CDR3 DNA reads as TGTGCCAGCAGTGAGGAACTAGCGGGTGACTCCTACGAGCAGTACTTC.

This clonotype showed up many times. The CDR3 bases are TGTGCCAGCAGTTACGACACAGCTAACTATGGCTACACCTTC. It codes for CASSYDTANYGYTF. This chain connects TRBV6-5 to TRBJ1-2; no definite D call. CDR3 size: 14 residues. V was cut by 2 bases and J by 0 bases, with 7 bases left in between. Germline loops: CDR1 MNHEY, CDR2 SVGAGI.

On this clonotype itself: Since no conserved phenylalanine or tryptophan closes the CDR3, a read error is the likely cause. The chain is built from TRBV2 and TRBJ1-2; 9 positions agree with TRBD1. V was clipped by 6 bases and J by 3 bases; unmatched bases: 2. Germline CDR1 is SNHLY and CDR2 is FYNNEI. This CDR3 comprises 13 residues. CDR3 DNA sequence: TGTGCCAGCAGGGACAGGGGTGACTATGGCTACACCCTC. Translating it yields CASRDRGDYGYTL.

In this sample, this clonotype turned up a few times. The chain has TRBV14 and TRBJ1-1; 8 bases match TRBD1. V trimming: 1 base; J trimming: 10 bases; junction bases outside the gene matches: 5. This CDR3 contains 13 residues. CDR1 is SGHDN and CDR2 is FVKESK in the germline V gene. DNA for the CDR3: TGTGCCAGCAGCCAAGTTCCGGGACAGGTAGCTTTCTTT. Its protein is CASSQVPGQVAFF.